This entry describes one T cell receptor beta chain. Its antigen is still unknown. Donors came from a validation cohort of over a hundred subjects, distinct from the first 666-subject cohort. Only in-frame clones appear in the TCRdb table, and some are missing; sequencing was by immunoSEQ multiplex PCR. The table records more than 300,000 clones, approximately 90% of them present only once. This sample stems from a study of cytomegalovirus exposure and HLA in healthy donors. Across the whole study: The use of the same platform for the approximately 110 validation repertoires and the 600 to 800 first-cohort repertoires was reported by a later analysis. Points from the study as a whole: The TCR clusters that emerged in the first cohort tended, a later analysis found, to co-occur in the 120 or so validation repertoires. Rare TCR sequences predominated, though certain public TCRs were found in many donors.

The sequenced sample consisted of PBMCs. This receptor was obtained from a woman younger than 35 in good health and CMV-seronegative.

In nucleotides, the CDR3 is TGCGCCAGCAGCCAAGAGTACCAGTTCTACGAGCAGTACTTC. Protein sequence: CASSQEYQFYEQYF. This rearrangement joins TRBV4-3 to TRBJ2-7; D ambiguous. With 0 bases removed from V and 3 bases from J, the gap between germline ends came to 9 bases. The CDR3 consists of 14 residues. Germline-derived CDR1 and CDR2 are LGHNA and YSLEER.